The sequence of this TCR beta chain was determined in a study of blood T cells in healthy people across ages. Whole-study results and caveats: Since the PBMCs were unsorted, naive and antigen-experienced cells could not be conclusively compared. Compared with aged donors, long-lived donors showed fewer expanded clones, suggesting selection.

Note on this clonotype: Its matching antigen is unknown.

Losses at the gene ends were 6 bases for V and 5 bases for J; bases not matched to a gene: 4. Germline CDR1 and CDR2: KGHSH and LQKENI. The CDR3 loop spans 13 amino acids. A second PCR, run for about 7 to 11 cycles, used a sample-barcoded 5' primer plus a J-beta primer mix. TCRdb reprocessed the 5' RACE reads with MiXCR, giving one entry per CDR3 protein. The repertoire consists of about 1.8 million distinct CDR3 sequences, with 49% occurring once and the leading ten covering roughly 2.1%. The sequenced sample consisted of blood. This receptor was taken from a woman in her thirties or forties in good health. The rearrangement joins TRBV18 to TRBJ1-5; 7 nucleotides line up with TRBD1. CDR3 region: CASSIDRDQPQHF. CDR3 nucleotide sequence: TGTGCCAGCTCGATAGACAGGGATCAGCCCCAGCATTTT.